What follows is one T cell receptor beta chain and its context. As processed by the authors: The assay estimated nucleated cells by amplifying reference gene primers. Assay: immunoSEQ multiplex PCR; the TCRdb copy retains only in-frame clones and omits some. V and J calls and clone size are as listed in that table; D and trimming were resolved from the DNA. The sample has 83,000 or so clones, roughly four fifths seen once. The CDR3 is 14 residues long. The V end lost 5 bases, the J end lost 7 bases, and 15 bases lay between the germline ends. Germline V lookup: CDR1 MNHEY, CDR2 SMNVEV (reference sequence). This specimen belongs to a study of blood T cell repertoires in COVID-19. Study information: Sources were T cells, B-cell-depleted T cells, or PBMCs; the material itself was cDNA or gDNA.

The receptor's source is a human donor in a cohort sampled during active COVID-19. The sequenced material came from peripheral blood. The chain combines TRBV27 with TRBJ1-5; the D is unclear. CDR3 sequence: CASSQRTGGQPQHF. DNA for the CDR3: TGTGCCAGCAGTCAACGGACGGGAGGCCAGCCCCAGCATTTT.